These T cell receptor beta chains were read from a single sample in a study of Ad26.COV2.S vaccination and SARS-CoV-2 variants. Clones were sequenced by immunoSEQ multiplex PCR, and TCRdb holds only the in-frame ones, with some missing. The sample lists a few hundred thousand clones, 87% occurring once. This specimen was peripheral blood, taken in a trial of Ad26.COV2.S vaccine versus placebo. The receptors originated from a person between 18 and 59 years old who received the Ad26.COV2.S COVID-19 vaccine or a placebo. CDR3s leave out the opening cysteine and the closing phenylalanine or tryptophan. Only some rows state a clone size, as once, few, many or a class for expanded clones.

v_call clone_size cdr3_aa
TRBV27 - ASCELLGGTEAF
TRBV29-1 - SVEEFGTNYGYT
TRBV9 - ASSDDLRGEAF
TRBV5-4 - ASSLSGSETQY
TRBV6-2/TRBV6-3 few ASSYSGDNEQF
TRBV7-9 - ASSSGQPNSGNTIY
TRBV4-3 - ASSQDLAGGEETQY
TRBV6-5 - ASSSTGTGELF
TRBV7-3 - ASRAAPGPNNEQF
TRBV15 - ATSRDLYMNTEAF
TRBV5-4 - ASSLDLQGSYGYT
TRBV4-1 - ASSQDWLAGPYEQY
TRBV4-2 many ASSQDIADTLANYGYT
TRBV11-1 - ASSKDYKEQF
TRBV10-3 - AIKLAGGPDTQY
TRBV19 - ASSIGDREFEKLF
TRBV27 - ASRPGQSSGNTIY
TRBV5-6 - ASSFWQGRNIQY
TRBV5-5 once ASSLLPSGNTIY
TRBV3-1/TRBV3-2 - ASSLPGRGNSPLH
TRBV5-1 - ASSLAGNNEQF
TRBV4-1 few ASSQVRTGGEKLF
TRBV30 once AWDRDRGKSYNSPLH
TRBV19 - ASTPTGAYNEQF
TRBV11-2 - ASSLLKTRRTGELF
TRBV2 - ASSRDSYNQPQH
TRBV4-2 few ASSQDLGNYGYT
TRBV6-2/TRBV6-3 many ASSLTGDTEAF
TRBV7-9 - ASAAAYEQY
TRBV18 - ASSPRLGENTGELF
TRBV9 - ASSGSDNGDTQY
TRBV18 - ASSLRGGRSLDEQF
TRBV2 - AGRQGLVETQY
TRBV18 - ASSPPYPRNNEQF
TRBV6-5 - ASRRERSQPQH
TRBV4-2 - ASSQDGSTGGAGTEAF
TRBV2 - ASSDGQPGNTIY
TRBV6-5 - ASRQGDEKAF
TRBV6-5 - ASGNLDGQETQY
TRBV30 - AWSFGQGST
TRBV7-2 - ASGDQSSYNEQF
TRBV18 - ASSSTRQETQY
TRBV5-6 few ASSSGQGAVALH
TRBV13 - ASSNPRATGMAYQETQY
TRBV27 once ASSMGQPNYGYT
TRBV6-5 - ASSSPGQGKNEQF
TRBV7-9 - ASSLAGGNLLQPQH
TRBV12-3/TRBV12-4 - ASRTTVEEKLF
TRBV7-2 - ASSLPGQGSLFEQF
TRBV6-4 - ASSWDRGRENTEAF
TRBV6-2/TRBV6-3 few ASSYAENTYNEQF
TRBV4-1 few ASSQENYRGHEAF
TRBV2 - ATTGDADTQY
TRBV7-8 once ASSLVRPLLADTQY
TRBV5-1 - ASSFLGGTGGNEQY
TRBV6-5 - ASSYNGKIDTQY
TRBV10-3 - AIRPPTSGGTFEQF